This T cell receptor (beta chain) stems from a study of blood T cell repertoires in COVID-19. Study-wide background: Samples taken during acute and convalescent COVID-19 were collected in the United States, Italy and Spain. Sample material is recorded as cDNA or gDNA derived from T cells, B-cell-depleted T cells, or PBMCs.

Recruitment covered about two dozen US areas and drew participants whose ages spanned roughly 18 to 90 years. Cohorts were based on clinical histories the participants reported. Only in-frame clones appear in the TCRdb table, and some are missing; sequencing was by immunoSEQ multiplex PCR. The data contain 220,000 or so clones, 75% to 90% of them seen just once; the ten biggest clones take up roughly 3%. The CDR3 runs to 19 residues. CDR1 SEHNR and CDR2 FQNEAQ come from the germline V gene (reference sequence). Germline trimming cut 4 bases from V and 7 bases from J; bases unmatched to any gene: 15. The clonotype comes from a woman under 30 in a cohort exposed to, infected with or recovered from COVID-19 (not recorded which). This rearrangement joins TRBV7-9 to TRBJ2-2; 13 bases are shared with TRBD2. The sample taken for sequencing was PBMCs or T cells enriched from blood (not recorded which). The CDR3 reads CASSSPRGLAGEASGELFF. Written as DNA, the CDR3 is TGTGCCAGCAGCTCGCCCCGAGGACTAGCGGGAGAGGCTAGCGGGGAGCTGTTTTTT.